One sample yielded the 27 T cell receptor beta chains listed below, sequenced in a study of blood T cell repertoires in COVID-19. Generated by immunoSEQ multiplex PCR, the TCRdb table keeps only in-frame clones and is missing some. The top ten hold less than 2.5% of the sample, which has under 300,000 clones, under 90% seen once. Sample: peripheral blood. These receptors originate from a man aged 50 to 59 with acute or convalescent COVID-19.

This clone has just one count. This chain joins TRBV3-1 (or the pseudogene TRBV3-2) and TRBJ2-1, with D possibly being TRBD2 (6 bases). V dropped 4 bases and J dropped 7 bases, with 17 bases sitting between them. The germline gives CDR1 LGHDT, CDR2 YNNKEL (reference sequence). CDR3 length: 15 residues. The CDR3: CASSLSRIRENEQFF. DNA of the CDR3: TGTGCCAGCAGCCTGAGTCGAATCCGGGAGAATGAGCAGTTCTTC.

J is TRBJ2-3 and V is TRBV19; D is ambiguous. Germline V gene data show CDR1 as LNHDA and CDR2 as SQIVND (reference sequence). V was clipped by 3 bases and J by 7 bases, with 8 bases between them. This CDR3 is built from 12 residues. Written as DNA, the CDR3 is TGTGCCAGTAGTATGTCCGGGTATACGCAGTATTTT. Its translation: CASSMSGYTQYF.

The gene calls are TRBV2 and TRBJ1-5; unclear D gene. There are 15 residues in the CDR3. Germline V CDR1 and CDR2: SNHLY, FYNNEI. V was clipped by 8 bases and J by 2 bases, with 16 bases between them. CDR3 in DNA: TGTGCCAGCCGTAGGGAGGGATTGGGCAATCAGCCCCAGCATTTT. This sequence encodes CASRREGLGNQPQHF.

This clone was observed a handful of times. The gene calls are TRBV3-1 (or the pseudogene TRBV3-2) and TRBJ1-1; D uncertain. The CDR3 runs 14 residues. Trimming cost V 5 bases and J 4 bases, with 14 bases left between them. Germline CDR1 reads LGHDT; CDR2 reads YNNKEL (reference sequence). CDR3 region: CASSVATVATEAFF. The CDR3 DNA sequence: TGTGCCAGCAGCGTAGCTACTGTAGCCACTGAAGCTTTCTTT.

This clone appeared a single time. The chain links TRBV7-2 to TRBJ1-1, with D uncertain. Germline V CDR1 and CDR2: SGHTA, FQGNSA. V shed 5 bases and J shed 8 bases, with 15 bases lying between them. The CDR3 contains 13 residues. In DNA form, the CDR3 reads TGTGCCAGCAGCCTCCGACTGGGTATAGAAGCTTTCTTT. This encodes CASSLRLGIEAFF.

The gene calls are TRBV2 and TRBJ2-2; D is ambiguous. This CDR3 contains 13 residues. Germline CDR1 reads SNHLY; CDR2 reads FYNNEI. Between the trimmed V and J ends, which lost 7 bases and 0 bases, there was a span of 6 bases. CDR3 sequence reads: CASTTTNTGELFF. The CDR3 bases are TGTGCCAGCACCACTACGAACACCGGGGAGCTGTTTTTT.

The chain recombines TRBV5-4 with TRBJ1-6; 11 nucleotides match TRBD1. CDR1 is SGHNT and CDR2 is YYREEE in the germline V gene (reference sequence). With V trimmed by 5 bases and J by 10 bases, 5 bases remained unmatched. This CDR3 has 14 amino acids. CDR3 amino acids: CASRTGTGGSPLHF. CDR3 coding DNA: TGTGCCAGCAGGACCGGGACAGGGGGATCACCCCTCCACTTT.

The chain carries TRBV7-9 and TRBJ2-3, with TRBD2 identical over 8 bases. The CDR3 loop spans 14 amino acids. Germline values: CDR1 SEHNR, CDR2 FQNEAQ (reference sequence). V shed 5 bases, J shed 4 bases, and the junction held 5 bases outside the gene matches. The CDR3 DNA reads TGTGCCAGCAGCCCTACGGGGGGGGCAGATACGCAGTATTTT. This translates into CASSPTGGADTQYF.

This clone was recorded once. CDR3 residues: CASSVARGLPNTGELFF. The CDR3, as DNA: TGTGCCAGCAGCGTAGCTCGGGGTCTCCCGAACACCGGGGAGCTGTTTTTT. This chain links TRBV9 with TRBJ2-2; possibly TRBD2 for D (5 bases). This CDR3 has 17 residues. Trimming pared 0 bases from V and 0 bases from J, leaving 12 bases between. Germline V CDR1 and CDR2: SGDLS, YYNGEE.

The V and J genes are TRBV7-2 and TRBJ1-2; 9 bases agree with TRBD1. Germline V gene sequence: CDR1 SGHTA, CDR2 FQGNSA. This CDR3 spans 13 amino acids. J was trimmed by 7 bases and V by 5 bases; bases with no gene match: 5. The DNA of the CDR3 is TGTGCCAGCAGCCCGGGGACAGGGAGTGGCTACACCTTC. It encodes CASSPGTGSGYTF.

The genes are TRBV20-1 and TRBJ2-1; 9 bases are shared with TRBD2. V lost 3 bases, J lost 8 bases, and 8 bases stayed unmatched. Germline-derived CDR1 and CDR2 are DFQATT and SNEGSKA (reference sequence). CDR3 length equals 14 residues. CDR3 in amino acids: CSASPGLASDEQFF. The CDR3 DNA is TGCAGTGCTAGTCCCGGACTAGCGTCCGATGAGCAGTTCTTC.

This clone showed up just once. V and J are TRBV24-1 and TRBJ2-2; tentatively, D is TRBD2 (5 bases). CDR1 is KGHDR, CDR2 SFDVKD, per germline. The ends were cut back, 4 bases at V and 6 bases at J, with 14 bases in the middle. There are 15 residues in the CDR3. CDR3 nucleotide sequence: TGTGCCACCAGTGACCCCCGGGGTCGGCCCGGGGAGCTGTTTTTT. Protein sequence: CATSDPRGRPGELFF.

CDR3: CASSVTGPYEQYF. CDR3 DNA: TGTGCCAGCAGTGTGACAGGGCCATACGAGCAGTACTTC. The chain has TRBV5-6 and TRBJ2-7; 7 bases fit TRBD1. The V segment lost 5 bases and the J segment 4 bases; nucleotides outside the gene matches: 6. The CDR3 is 13 residues long. Germline loops: CDR1 SGHDT, CDR2 YYEEEE.

This chain links TRBV7-2 with TRBJ1-3, with 10 bases fitting TRBD1. The CDR3 is 15 residues long. Germline V gives CDR1 SGHTA, CDR2 FQGNSA. The junction had 4 bases not matched to a gene; V was cut back by 0 bases and J by 8 bases. Here the CDR3 DNA reads TGTGCCAGCAGCTTAGCGGGACAGGGGTGGGACACCATATATTTT. Translated: CASSLAGQGWDTIYF.

This chain joins TRBV6-6 and TRBJ1-1, with D maybe TRBD1 (5 bases). The CDR3 totals 16 residues. The germline V and J ends were trimmed by 5 bases and 0 bases, with 16 bases remaining between them. The germline gives CDR1 MNHNY, CDR2 SVGAGI (reference sequence). CDR3 sequence (DNA): TGTGCCAGCAGTCAGCCGGGGGGTAGCGTGAACACTGAAGCTTTCTTT. Its protein product is CASSQPGGSVNTEAFF.

The gene calls are TRBV10-1 and TRBJ2-2; 8 bases align to TRBD1. Losses at the gene ends were 6 bases for V and 4 bases for J; bases not matched to a gene: 7. The germline V gene encodes CDR1 WNHNN and CDR2 SYGVQD (reference sequence). The CDR3 is 15 amino acids. The CDR3 reads CASRSGQGGTGELFF. The CDR3 DNA is TGCGCCAGCAGATCCGGACAGGGTGGCACCGGGGAGCTGTTTTTT.

J is TRBJ2-5 and V is TRBV9, with TRBD2 identical over 7 bases. The J segment lost 5 bases and the V segment lost 0 bases, leaving 7 bases of the junction unmatched. CDR1 is SGDLS, CDR2 YYNGEE, per germline. The CDR3 consists of 15 residues. CDR3: CASSVEGTGGETQYF. DNA for the CDR3: TGTGCCAGCAGCGTAGAAGGGACCGGGGGGGAGACCCAGTACTTC.

The gene calls are TRBV5-1 and TRBJ1-2, with D perhaps TRBD1 (5 bases). The CDR3 contains 14 residues. The V end was cut by 0 bases, the J end by 3 bases, with 9 bases between. The germline V gene has CDR1 SGHRS and CDR2 YFSETQ. The CDR3 sequence is CASSLGSGDYGYTF. CDR3 DNA sequence: TGCGCCAGCAGCTTGGGATCGGGGGACTATGGCTACACCTTC.

This sequence joins TRBV7-9 and TRBJ2-3; no clear D. CDR3 size: 15 residues. V was cut by 5 bases and J by 1 base, with 13 bases left in between. Germline lookup yields CDR1 SEHNR and CDR2 FQNEAQ (reference sequence). Here the CDR3 reads CASSPSDIRTDTQYF. The CDR3 bases are TGTGCCAGCAGCCCGTCAGACATTCGCACAGATACGCAGTATTTT.

The genes are TRBV5-1 and TRBJ2-4; perhaps TRBD1 as D (6 bases). The ends were cut back, 1 base at V and 2 bases at J, with 10 bases in the middle. Germline V gene data show CDR1 as SGHRS and CDR2 as YFSETQ. This CDR3 has 15 amino acids. The CDR3 reads CASSLTGIPKNIQYF. DNA for the CDR3: TGCGCCAGCAGCTTGACAGGGATTCCCAAAAACATTCAGTACTTC.

This clone was found a few times. V usage is TRBV16 and J usage is TRBJ2-1, with TRBD2 matching over 8 bases. The CDR3 length is 18 residues. CDR1 KGHSY and CDR2 FQNENV come from the germline V gene. V lost 0 bases to trimming and J lost 4 bases; unmatched junction nucleotides: 11. The CDR3 is CASSQSGTRGEGYNEQFF. The CDR3 coding sequence is TGTGCCAGCAGCCAATCGGGGACTAGAGGAGAGGGGTACAATGAGCAGTTCTTC. The whole variable domain, remainder taken from reference TRBV16 and TRBJ2-1, is GEEVAQTPKHLVRGEGQKAKLYCAPIKGHSYVFWYQQVLKNEFKFLISFQNENVFDETGMPKERFSAKCLPNSPCSLEIQATKLEDSAVYFCASSQSGTRGEGYNEQFFGPGTRLTVL.

The chain is built from TRBV7-2 and TRBJ1-6; 8 positions agree with TRBD1. CDR3 size: 17 residues. From germline, CDR1 is SGHTA and CDR2 FQGNSA. V gave up 6 bases and J gave up 5 bases; unmatched junction bases: 12. The CDR3 here is CASSTRQGSLNNSPLHF. The CDR3 DNA reads TGTGCCAGCAGTACTAGACAGGGGTCACTTAATAATTCACCCCTCCACTTT. The full variable domain, completed using reference TRBV7-2 and TRBJ1-6, is GAGVSQSPSNKVTEKGKDVELRCDPISGHTALYWYRQSLGQGLEFLIYFQGNSAPDKSGLPSDRFSAERTGGSVSTLTIQRTQQEDSAVYLCASSTRQGSLNNSPLHFGNGTRLTVT.

This clone was detected a few times. In nucleotides, the CDR3 is TGTGCCAGCAGCTTGGTCTCTAGCACAGATACGCAGTATTTT. Protein sequence: CASSLVSSTDTQYF. The chain is built from TRBV5-6 and TRBJ2-3; no firm D call. CDR1 is SGHDT and CDR2 is YYEEEE in the germline V gene. The germline V and J ends were trimmed by 0 bases and 0 bases, with 5 bases remaining between them. The CDR3 runs to 14 residues.

This clone was counted between two and nine times. CDR3 coding DNA: TGTGCCAGCAGCTTGGCGGCCTATAATTCACCCCTCCACTTT. Translated, it gives CASSLAAYNSPLHF. This sequence joins TRBV11-1 and TRBJ1-6; D ambiguous. Germline V gene data show CDR1 as SGHAT and CDR2 as FQDESV (reference sequence). V was pared by 3 bases and J by 2 bases, with 5 bases between. The CDR3 runs 14 residues.

The chain employs TRBV18 and TRBJ1-1, with 12 bases lining up with TRBD1. CDR3 length: 18 amino acids. Germline assignment: CDR1 KGHSH and CDR2 LQKENI. V lost 0 bases and J lost 7; bases outside the gene matches: 12. CDR3 DNA sequence: TGTGCCAGCTCACCACCGGGACAGGGGGCCGACTCGACGTTTGAAGCTTTCTTT. Encoded protein: CASSPPGQGADSTFEAFF.

V usage is TRBV5-4 and J usage is TRBJ2-1, with TRBD2 matching 11 bases. V lost 0 bases and J lost 5; bases outside the gene matches: 4. The CDR3 has 16 amino acids. Germline V gives CDR1 SGHNT, CDR2 YYREEE (reference sequence). CDR3 in amino acids: CASSLGLAGGHNEQFF. DNA of the CDR3: TGTGCCAGCAGCTTGGGGCTAGCGGGGGGTCACAATGAGCAGTTCTTC.

CDR3 nucleotide sequence: TGTGCCACCAGGCCCGGGACTAGCGGGGGGGCCACCTACAATGAGCAGTTCTTC. Its protein product is CATRPGTSGGATYNEQFF. The chain recombines TRBV15 with TRBJ2-1, with 16 bases fitting TRBD2. The trim removed 6 bases at V and 2 bases at J, leaving 7 bases unmatched. This CDR3 is 18 amino acids long. The germline V gene has CDR1 LNHNV and CDR2 YYDKDF (reference sequence).